The clone carrying this T cell receptor (beta chain) turned up a few times. This sample is part of a study of T-cell reconstitution after alpha-beta-depleted transplantation in children. Preparation of the TCRbeta library was carried out with unique molecular identifiers. One entry per CDR3 protein, called by TCRdb with MiXCR from the PCR reads. The table shows 200,000 to 250,000 distinct CDR3 sequences, with 8% to 10% occurring only once. The CDR3 covers 15 residues. Germline CDR1 MDHEN, CDR2 SYDVKM. J gave up 6 bases and V 4 bases, and 11 bases lay outside the gene matches. Sequencing used PBMCs from the stem cell graft donor, obtained from the stem cell graft. This receptor was identified in a human donor who donated a stem cell graft to a child with acute lymphoblastic leukemia. The rearrangement joins TRBV28 to TRBJ1-2; 7 positions match TRBD1. CDR3 in amino acids: CASSSNRGAGHGYTF. The CDR3 DNA reads TGTGCCAGCAGTTCAAACAGGGGAGCGGGCCATGGCTACACCTTC.